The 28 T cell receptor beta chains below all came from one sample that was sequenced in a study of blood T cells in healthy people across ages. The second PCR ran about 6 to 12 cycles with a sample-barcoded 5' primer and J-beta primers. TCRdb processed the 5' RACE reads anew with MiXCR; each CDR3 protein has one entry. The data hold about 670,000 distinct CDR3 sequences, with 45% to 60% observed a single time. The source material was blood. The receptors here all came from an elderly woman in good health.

This chain's CDR3 is CASSLLGLARRRSSTDTQYF. The DNA for the CDR3 is TGTGCCAGCAGTTTGTTGGGACTAGCGAGACGACGATCTAGCACAGATACGCAGTATTTT. The V and J genes are TRBV12-3 or TRBV12-4 and TRBJ2-3, with 10 bases fitting TRBD2. V trimming: 3 bases; J trimming: 0 bases; junction bases outside the gene matches: 15. The CDR3 has 20 residues.

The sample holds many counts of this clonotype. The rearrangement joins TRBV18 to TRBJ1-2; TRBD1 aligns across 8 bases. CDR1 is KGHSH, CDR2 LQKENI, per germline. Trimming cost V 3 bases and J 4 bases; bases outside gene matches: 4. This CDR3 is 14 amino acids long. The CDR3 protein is CASSPDRGTYGYTF. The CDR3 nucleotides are TGTGCCAGCTCACCCGACAGGGGTACCTATGGCTACACCTTC. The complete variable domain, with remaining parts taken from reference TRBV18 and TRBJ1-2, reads NAGVMQNPRHLVRRRGQEARLRCSPMKGHSHVYWYRQLPEEGLKFMVYLQKENIIDESGMPKERFSAEFPKEGPSILRIQQVVRGDSAAYFCASSPDRGTYGYTFGSGTRLTVV.

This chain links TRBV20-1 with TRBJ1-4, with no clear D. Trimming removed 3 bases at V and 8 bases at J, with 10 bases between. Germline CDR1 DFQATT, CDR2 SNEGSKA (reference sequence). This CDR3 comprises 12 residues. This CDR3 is CSASQRREKLFF. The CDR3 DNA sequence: TGCAGTGCTAGCCAAAGAAGAGAAAAACTGTTTTTT.

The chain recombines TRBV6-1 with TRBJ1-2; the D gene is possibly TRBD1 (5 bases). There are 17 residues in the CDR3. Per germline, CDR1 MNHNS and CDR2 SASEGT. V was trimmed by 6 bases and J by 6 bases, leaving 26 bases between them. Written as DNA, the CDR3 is TGTGCCAGCAGGGAAAGGGGCCTTATCGCGCAGGGTGATGGCTACACCTTC. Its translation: CASRERGLIAQGDGYTF.

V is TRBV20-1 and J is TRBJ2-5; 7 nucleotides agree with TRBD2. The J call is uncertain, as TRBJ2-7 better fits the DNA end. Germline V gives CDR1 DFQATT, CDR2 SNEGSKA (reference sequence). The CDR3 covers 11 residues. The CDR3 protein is CSAGGIGEQYF. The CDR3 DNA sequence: TGCAGTGCCGGGGGGATAGGCGAGCAGTACTTC.

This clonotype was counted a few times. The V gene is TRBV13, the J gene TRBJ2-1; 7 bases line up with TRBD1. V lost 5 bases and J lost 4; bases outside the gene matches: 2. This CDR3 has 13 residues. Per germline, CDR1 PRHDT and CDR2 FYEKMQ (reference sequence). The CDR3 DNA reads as TGTGCCAGCAGCCACAGGGGTTACAATGAGCAGTTCTTC. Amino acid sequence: CASSHRGYNEQFF.

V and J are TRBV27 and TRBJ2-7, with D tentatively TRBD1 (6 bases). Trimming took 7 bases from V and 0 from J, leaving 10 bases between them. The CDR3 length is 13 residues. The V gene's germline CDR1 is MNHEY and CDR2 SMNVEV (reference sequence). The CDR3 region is CASKGQSSYEQYF. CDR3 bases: TGTGCCAGCAAGGGACAAAGCTCCTACGAGCAGTACTTC.

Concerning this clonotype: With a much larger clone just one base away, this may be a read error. CDR3 loop: CSANRPGLANNEQYF. In DNA form, the CDR3 reads TGCAGTGCGAACCGACCGGGACTAGCGAACAATGAGCAGTACTTC. The chain uses TRBV20-1 and TRBJ2-1, with 10 bases matching TRBD2. The end of the DNA fits TRBJ2-7 better, so the J call may be wrong. The CDR3 sequence is 15 residues long. Germline CDR1 and CDR2: DFQATT and SNEGSKA (reference sequence).

The CDR3 sequence is CASTGLRQETQYF. For the CDR3, the DNA is TGTGCCAGCACTGGACTTCGGCAAGAGACCCAGTACTTC. The chain couples TRBV2 to TRBJ2-5; D may be TRBD2 (5 bases). The length of the CDR3 is 13 residues. Between the trimmed V and J ends, which lost 7 bases and 2 bases, there was a span of 11 bases. Germline CDR1 SNHLY, CDR2 FYNNEI.

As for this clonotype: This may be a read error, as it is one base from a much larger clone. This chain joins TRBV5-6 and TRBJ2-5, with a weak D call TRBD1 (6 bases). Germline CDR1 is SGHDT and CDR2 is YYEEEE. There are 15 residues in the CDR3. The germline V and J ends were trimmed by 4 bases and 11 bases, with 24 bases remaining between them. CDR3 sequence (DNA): TGTGCCAGCAGCCGTGGACAGAACGTCTACAATGAGCAGTACTTC. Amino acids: CASSRGQNVYNEQYF. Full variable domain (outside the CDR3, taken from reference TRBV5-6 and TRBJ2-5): DAGVTQSPTHLIKTRGQQVTLRCSPKSGHDTVSWYQQALGQGPQFIFQYYEEEERQRGNFPDRFSGHQFPNYSSELNVNALLLGDSALYLCASSRGQNVYNEQYFGPGTRLLVL.

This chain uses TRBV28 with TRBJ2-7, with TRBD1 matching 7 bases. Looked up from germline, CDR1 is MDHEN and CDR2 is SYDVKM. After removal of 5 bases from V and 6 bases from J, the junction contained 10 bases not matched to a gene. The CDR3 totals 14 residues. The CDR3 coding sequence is TGTGCCAGCAGTCTTCTCGACAGGGTGTCCGAGCAGTACTTC. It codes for CASSLLDRVSEQYF.

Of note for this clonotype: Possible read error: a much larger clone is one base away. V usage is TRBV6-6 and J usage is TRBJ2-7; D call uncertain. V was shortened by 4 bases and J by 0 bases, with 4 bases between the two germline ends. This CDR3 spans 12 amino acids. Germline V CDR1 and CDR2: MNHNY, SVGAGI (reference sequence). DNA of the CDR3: TGTGCCAGCAGTTGGGTCTCCTACGAGCAGTACTTC. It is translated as CASSWVSYEQYF.

CDR3 in DNA: TGCGCCAGCAGCCAAGATGCGGCAGCGCGCCTCTATGGCTACACCTTC. This encodes CASSQDAAARLYGYTF. The V gene is TRBV4-1, the J gene TRBJ1-2; D remains unclear. The ends were cut back, 0 bases at V and 4 bases at J, with 15 bases in the middle. The CDR3 is made up of 16 amino acids. The germline V gene has CDR1 MGHRA and CDR2 YSYEKL.

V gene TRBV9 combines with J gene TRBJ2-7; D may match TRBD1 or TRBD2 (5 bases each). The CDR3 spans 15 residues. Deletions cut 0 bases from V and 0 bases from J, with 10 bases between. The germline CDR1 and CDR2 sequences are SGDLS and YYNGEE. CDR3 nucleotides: TGTGCCAGCAGCGTAGGCGCAGGGAGCTCCTACGAGCAGTACTTC. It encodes CASSVGAGSSYEQYF.

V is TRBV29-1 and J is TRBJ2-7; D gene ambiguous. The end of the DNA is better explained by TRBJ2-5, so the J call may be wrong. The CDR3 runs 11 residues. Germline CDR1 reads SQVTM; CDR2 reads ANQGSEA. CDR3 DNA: TGCAGCCCTGCCTTTGGGGAGACCCAGTACTTC. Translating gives CSPAFGETQYF.

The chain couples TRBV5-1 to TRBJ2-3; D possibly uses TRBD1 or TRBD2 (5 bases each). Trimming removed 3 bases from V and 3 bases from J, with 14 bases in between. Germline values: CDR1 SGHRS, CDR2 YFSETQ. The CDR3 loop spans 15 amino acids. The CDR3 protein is CASSSTGPPTDTQYF. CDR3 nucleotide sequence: TGCGCCAGCAGCTCGACGGGGCCCCCAACAGATACGCAGTATTTT. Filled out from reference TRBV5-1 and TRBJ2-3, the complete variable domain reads KAGVTQTPRYLIKTRGQQVTLSCSPISGHRSVSWYQQTPGQGLQFLFEYFSETQRNKGNFPGRFSGRQFSNSRSEMNVSTLELGDSALYLCASSSTGPPTDTQYFGPGTRLTVL.

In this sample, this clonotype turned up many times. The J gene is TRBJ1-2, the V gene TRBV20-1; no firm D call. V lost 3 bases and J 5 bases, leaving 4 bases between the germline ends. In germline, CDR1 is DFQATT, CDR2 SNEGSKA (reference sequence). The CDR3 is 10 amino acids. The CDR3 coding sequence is TGCAGTGCTAGTTTTTATGGCTACACCTTC. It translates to CSASFYGYTF.

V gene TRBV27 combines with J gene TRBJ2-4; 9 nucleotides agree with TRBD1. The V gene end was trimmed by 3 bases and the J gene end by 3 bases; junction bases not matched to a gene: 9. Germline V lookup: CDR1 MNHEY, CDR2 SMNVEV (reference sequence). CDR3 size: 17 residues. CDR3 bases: TGTGCCAGCAGTTTGCGCCGGGACAGGGTTGTCAAAAACATTCAGTACTTC. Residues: CASSLRRDRVVKNIQYF.

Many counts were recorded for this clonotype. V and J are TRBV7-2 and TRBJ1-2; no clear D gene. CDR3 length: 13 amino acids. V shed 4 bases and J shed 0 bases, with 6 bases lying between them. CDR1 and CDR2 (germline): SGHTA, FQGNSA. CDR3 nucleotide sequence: TGTGCCAGCAGCTCTGGTCCTAACTATGGCTACACCTTC. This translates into CASSSGPNYGYTF.

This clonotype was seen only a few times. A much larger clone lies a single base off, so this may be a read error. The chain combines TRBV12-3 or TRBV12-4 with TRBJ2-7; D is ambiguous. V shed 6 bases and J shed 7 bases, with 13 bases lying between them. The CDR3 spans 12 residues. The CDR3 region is CASRPKGDEQYF. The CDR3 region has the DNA TGTGCCAGCAGACCCAAGGGCGATGAGCAGTACTTC.

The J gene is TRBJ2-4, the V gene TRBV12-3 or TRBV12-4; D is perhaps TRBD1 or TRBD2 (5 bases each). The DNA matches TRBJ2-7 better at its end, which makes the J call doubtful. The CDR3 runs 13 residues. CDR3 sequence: CASSSGRGYEQYF. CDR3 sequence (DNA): TGTGCCAGCAGTTCGGGACGTGGCTACGAGCAGTACTTC.

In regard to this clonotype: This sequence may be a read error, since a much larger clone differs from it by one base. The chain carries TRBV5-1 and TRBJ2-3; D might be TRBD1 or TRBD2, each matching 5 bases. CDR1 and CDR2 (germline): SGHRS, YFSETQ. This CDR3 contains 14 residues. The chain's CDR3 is CASSYEGRTDTRYF. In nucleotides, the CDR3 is TGCGCCAGCAGCTATGAGGGGCGCACAGATACGCGGTATTTT.

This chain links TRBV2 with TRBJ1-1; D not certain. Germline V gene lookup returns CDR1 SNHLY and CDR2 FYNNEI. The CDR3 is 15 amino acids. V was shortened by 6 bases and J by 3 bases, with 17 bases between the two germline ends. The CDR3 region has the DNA TGTGCCAGCAGCTATCTAGAGGGAAGTGACACTGAAGCTTTCTTT. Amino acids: CASSYLEGSDTEAFF.

CDR3: CASGSRDTESPLHF. CDR3 coding DNA: TGTGCCAGCGGTTCTCGGGACACAGAATCACCCCTCCACTTT. This sequence joins TRBV27 and TRBJ1-6; perhaps TRBD1 as D (6 bases). The CDR3 has 14 amino acids. Between the trimmed V and J ends, which lost 8 bases and 10 bases, there was a span of 18 bases. CDR1 and CDR2 from the germline V gene are MNHEY and SMNVEV (reference sequence).

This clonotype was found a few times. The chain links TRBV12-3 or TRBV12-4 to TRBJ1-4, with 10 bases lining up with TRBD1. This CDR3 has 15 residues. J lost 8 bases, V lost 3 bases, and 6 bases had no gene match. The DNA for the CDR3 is TGTGCCAGCAGTTTGAGGGTGACAGGGGGCGAAAAACTGTTTTTT. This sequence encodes CASSLRVTGGEKLFF.

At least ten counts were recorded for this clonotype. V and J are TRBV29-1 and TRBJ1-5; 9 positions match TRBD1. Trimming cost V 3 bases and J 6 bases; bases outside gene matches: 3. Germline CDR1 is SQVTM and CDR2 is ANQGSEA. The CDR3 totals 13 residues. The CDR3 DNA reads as TGCAGCGTTGAGGGACAGGGCGGTCAGCCCCAGCATTTT. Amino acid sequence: CSVEGQGGQPQHF.

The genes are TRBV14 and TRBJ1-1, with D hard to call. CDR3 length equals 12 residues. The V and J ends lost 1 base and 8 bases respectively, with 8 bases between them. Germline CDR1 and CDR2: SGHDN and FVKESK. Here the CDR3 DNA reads TGTGCCAGCAGCCAAGTCGTGGGGGAAGCTTTCTTT. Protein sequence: CASSQVVGEAFF.

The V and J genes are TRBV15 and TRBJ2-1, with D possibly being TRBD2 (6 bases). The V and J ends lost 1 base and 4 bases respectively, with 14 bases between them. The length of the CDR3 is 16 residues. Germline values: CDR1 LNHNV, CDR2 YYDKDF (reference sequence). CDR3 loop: CATSRVVAERYNEQFF. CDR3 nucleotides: TGTGCCACCAGCAGAGTTGTAGCGGAGCGATACAATGAGCAGTTCTTC.